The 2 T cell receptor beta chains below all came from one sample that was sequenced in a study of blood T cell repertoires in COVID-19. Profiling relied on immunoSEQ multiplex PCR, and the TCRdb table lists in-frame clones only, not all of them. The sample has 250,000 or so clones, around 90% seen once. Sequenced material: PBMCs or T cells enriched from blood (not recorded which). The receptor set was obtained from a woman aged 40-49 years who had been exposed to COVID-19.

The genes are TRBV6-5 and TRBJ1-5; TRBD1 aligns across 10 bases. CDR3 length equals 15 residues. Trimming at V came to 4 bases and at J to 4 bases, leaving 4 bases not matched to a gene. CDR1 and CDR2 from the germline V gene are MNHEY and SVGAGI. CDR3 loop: CASSWDRGPNQPQHF. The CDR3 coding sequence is TGTGCCAGCAGTTGGGACAGGGGCCCAAATCAGCCCCAGCATTTT.

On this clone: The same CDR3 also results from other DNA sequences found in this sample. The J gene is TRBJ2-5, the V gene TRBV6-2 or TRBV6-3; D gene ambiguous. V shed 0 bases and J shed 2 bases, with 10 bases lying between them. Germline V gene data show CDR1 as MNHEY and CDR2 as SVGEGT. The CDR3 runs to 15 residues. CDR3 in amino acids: CASSYSIGGQETQYF. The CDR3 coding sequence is TGTGCCAGCAGTTACTCCATCGGCGGACAAGAGACCCAGTACTTC.